Listed here are 16 T cell receptor beta chains from one sample, sequenced in a study of control samples from healthy donors and cancer patients. This table comes from immunoSEQ multiplex PCR, and its TCRdb copy is limited to in-frame clones, with some not included. The sample has some 54,000 clones; 95% to 96% are singletons. Input material: blood. These receptors all come from a woman in her twenties or thirties in good health.

The CDR3 loop is CASSEKASGGVGYTF. For the CDR3, the DNA is TGTGCCAGCAGTGAAAAGGCTTCAGGGGGGGTTGGCTACACCTTC. This rearrangement joins TRBV6-1 to TRBJ1-2, with 7 bases identical to TRBD1. V was pared by 2 bases and J by 7 bases, with 10 bases of the junction left unmatched. Germline CDR1 reads MNHNS; CDR2 reads SASEGT. This CDR3 region has 15 residues.

This chain uses TRBV7-3 with TRBJ2-1; a weak D match, TRBD2 (5 bases). V lost 5 bases, J lost 2 bases, and 10 bases lay in between. This CDR3 region has 14 residues. From germline, CDR1 is SGHTA and CDR2 FQGTGA. CDR3 amino acids: CASSVDYTYNEQFF. The CDR3 DNA reads as TGTGCCAGCAGCGTAGACTACACCTACAATGAGCAGTTCTTC.

The chain recombines TRBV7-9 with TRBJ2-7; no clear D gene. Germline lookup yields CDR1 SEHNR and CDR2 FQNEAQ (reference sequence). The CDR3 is made up of 12 amino acids. V was cut by 1 base and J by 3 bases, with 4 bases left in between. The CDR3 protein is CASSLDFYEQYF. CDR3 nucleotide sequence: TGTGCCAGCAGCTTAGACTTCTACGAGCAGTACTTC.

The rearrangement links TRBV12-3 or TRBV12-4 to TRBJ2-1, with D hard to call. Trimming cost V 7 bases and J 2 bases, with 9 bases left between them. CDR3 length equals 13 residues. The CDR3, as DNA: TGTGCCAGCACCTCTGGGCCCTACAATGAGCAGTTCTTC. Translated, it gives CASTSGPYNEQFF.

For the CDR3, the DNA is TGTGCCAGCAGCCCATACGGTTCCTACGAGCAGTACTTC. This sequence encodes CASSPYGSYEQYF. The chain is built from TRBV7-9 and TRBJ2-7; no firm D call. Germline lookup yields CDR1 SEHNR and CDR2 FQNEAQ (reference sequence). This CDR3 contains 13 residues. V lost 5 bases and J lost 1, with 9 bases in between.

The V gene is TRBV19, the J gene TRBJ2-2; TRBD1 matches at 9 bases. The junction had 11 bases not matched to a gene; V was cut back by 10 bases and J by 5 bases. CDR1 is LNHDA and CDR2 is SQIVND in the germline V gene (reference sequence). This CDR3 is 15 amino acids long. The CDR3: CATRKGQGNTGELFF. In DNA, the CDR3 is TGTGCCACTAGGAAGGGACAGGGTAATACCGGGGAGCTGTTTTTT.

The chain has TRBV28 and TRBJ1-2; possible D gene TRBD1, 6 bases. CDR1 is MDHEN and CDR2 is SYDVKM in the germline V gene. V lost 1 base to trimming and J lost 4 bases, with 10 bases between them. The CDR3 loop spans 14 amino acids. CDR3 region: CASSLLQGGYGYTF. CDR3 bases: TGTGCCAGCAGTTTATTACAGGGAGGCTATGGCTACACCTTC.

The chain joins TRBV7-9 to TRBJ1-1; possible D gene TRBD1, 5 bases. Trimming removed 1 base from V and 0 bases from J, with 6 bases in between. The V gene's germline CDR1 is SEHNR and CDR2 FQNEAQ (reference sequence). The CDR3 contains 14 residues. The DNA of the CDR3 is TGTGCCAGCAGCTTAGGACAGCTGAACACTGAAGCTTTCTTT. Translating it yields CASSLGQLNTEAFF.

V is TRBV12-5 and J is TRBJ2-2, with D maybe TRBD1 (6 bases). The V gene's germline CDR1 is LGHNT and CDR2 FRNRAP. Between the trimmed V and J ends, which lost 2 bases and 7 bases, there was a span of 11 bases. This CDR3 has 14 amino acids. CDR3 region: CASGLTTGYGELFF. In nucleotides, the CDR3 is TGTGCTAGTGGTTTGACAACAGGGTACGGGGAGCTGTTTTTT.

In regard to this clone: An end of the junction differs from the germline gene, which may be a read error. This chain uses TRBV7-7 with TRBJ2-1, with TRBD2 matching over 15 bases. Germline CDR1 is SSHAT and CDR2 is FNYEAQ (reference sequence). This CDR3 contains 16 residues. CDR3 nucleotide sequence: TGTGCTAGCAGCAAGGGACTAGCGGGGGGCAGGGATGAGCAGTTCTTC. This codes for CASSKGLAGGRDEQFF.

CDR3 sequence reads: CASRGREDTEAFF. For the CDR3, the DNA is TGTGCCAGCAGGGGGCGGGAGGACACTGAAGCTTTCTTT. The V and J genes are TRBV27 and TRBJ1-1, with a possible D match to TRBD1 (5 bases). The V end was cut by 6 bases, the J end by 3 bases, with 11 bases between. Per germline, CDR1 MNHEY and CDR2 SMNVEV (reference sequence). The CDR3 loop spans 13 amino acids.

The chain joins TRBV7-9 to TRBJ1-1; no reliable D call. V lost 4 bases and J lost 6, with 9 bases in between. In germline, CDR1 is SEHNR, CDR2 FQNEAQ (reference sequence). The CDR3 covers 12 residues. As DNA, the CDR3 is TGTGCCAGCAGCTCGAATACCCCTGAAGCTTTCTTT. Translation gives CASSSNTPEAFF.

The chain is built from TRBV20-1 and TRBJ2-1; tentatively, D is TRBD1 (6 bases). Germline loops: CDR1 DFQATT, CDR2 SNEGSKA (reference sequence). Trimming shortened V by 5 bases and J by 10 bases, and 12 bases separated the two germline ends. This CDR3 comprises 11 residues. The CDR3: CSAEQGREQFF. The CDR3 DNA sequence: TGCAGTGCTGAACAGGGCCGGGAGCAGTTCTTC.

The rearrangement joins TRBV27 to TRBJ2-2; a weak D match, TRBD1 (6 bases). V was shortened by 5 bases and J by 0 bases, with 10 bases between the two germline ends. The CDR3 sequence is 15 residues long. Germline V CDR1 and CDR2: MNHEY, SMNVEV (reference sequence). The DNA for the CDR3 is TGTGCCAGCAGTAAATGGACAGCGAACACCGGGGAGCTGTTTTTT. Protein: CASSKWTANTGELFF.

The chain couples TRBV27 to TRBJ2-5; TRBD1 matches at 7 bases. The V gene end was trimmed by 5 bases and the J gene end by 5 bases; junction bases not matched to a gene: 5. CDR3 length: 13 residues. Germline CDR1 and CDR2: MNHEY and SMNVEV (reference sequence). CDR3 loop: CASSMTGLETQYF. The CDR3 nucleotides are TGTGCCAGCAGTATGACAGGGTTGGAGACCCAGTACTTC.

This clone was detected once. The genes are TRBV9 and TRBJ2-2; TRBD2 matches 11 bases. CDR1 and CDR2 from the germline V gene are SGDLS and YYNGEE. V dropped 0 bases and J dropped 6; count of bases not matched to a gene: 4. The length of the CDR3 is 16 residues. The CDR3 sequence is CASSVERLAGPGELFF. The DNA of the CDR3 is TGTGCCAGCAGCGTAGAGAGACTAGCGGGACCCGGGGAGCTGTTTTTT.